The rows below give T cell receptor beta chains drawn from one sample of a study of graft-versus-host responses after intestinal transplantation. Method: immunoSEQ multiplex PCR; TCRdb's copy keeps in-frame clones and lacks some. The data hold about 88,000 clones, with 92% observed a single time. These receptors' targets are unknown. Sequencing used unstimulated CD4+ T cells sorted from spleen or lymph node cells, obtained before intestinal transplant. All receptors derive from a human donor who received an intestinal transplant. The conserved cysteine and the conserved F or W are not part of the CDR3 here.

v_gene: TRBV18
j_gene: TRBJ2-7
CDR3aa: ASSPIQYEQY

v_gene: TRBV19
j_gene: TRBJ2-4
CDR3aa: ASSIDNPKGVAKNIQY

v_gene: TRBV6-5
j_gene: TRBJ1-5
CDR3aa: ASRRTEHQPQH

v_gene: TRBV6-5
j_gene: TRBJ1-5
CDR3aa: ASRTVSNQPQH

v_gene: TRBV18
j_gene: TRBJ2-5
CDR3aa: ASSPRTGRETQY

v_gene: TRBV30
j_gene: TRBJ2-7
CDR3aa: AWSVLSGLEQY

v_gene: TRBV18
j_gene: TRBJ2-2
CDR3aa: ASSPRVSTGELF

v_gene: TRBV28
j_gene: TRBJ2-7
CDR3aa: ASRPGQGFEQY

v_gene: TRBV29-1
j_gene: .
CDR3aa: SVRRDSSYEQY

v_gene: TRBV30
j_gene: TRBJ2-6
CDR3aa: AWSVDSPSGANVLT

v_gene: TRBV2
j_gene: TRBJ2-2
CDR3aa: ASRAGELF

v_gene: TRBV28
j_gene: TRBJ1-1
CDR3aa: ASSSTSRLNTEAF

v_gene: TRBV10-3
j_gene: TRBJ2-7
CDR3aa: ASRGYSYEQY

v_gene: TRBV27
j_gene: TRBJ1-1
CDR3aa: ASSVGGGPTEAF

v_gene: TRBV27
j_gene: TRBJ2-7
CDR3aa: ASSPSGQGDEQY

v_gene: TRBV6-6
j_gene: TRBJ2-7
CDR3aa: ASAGTGYEQY

v_gene: TRBV11-3
j_gene: TRBJ1-3
CDR3aa: ASSLGSRAASGNTIY

v_gene: TRBV7-2
j_gene: TRBJ2-1
CDR3aa: ASSLVLNNEQF

v_gene: TRBV15
j_gene: TRBJ2-5
CDR3aa: ATSLDTWSNWY

v_gene: TRBV5-4
j_gene: TRBJ2-2
CDR3aa: ASSLESLRGTGELF

v_gene: TRBV28
j_gene: TRBJ2-3
CDR3aa: ASSSSGRAADTQY

v_gene: TRBV4-2
j_gene: TRBJ2-1
CDR3aa: ASSQQGGDEQF

v_gene: TRBV30
j_gene: TRBJ1-1
CDR3aa: AWSVRTAGSTEAF

v_gene: TRBV5-1
j_gene: TRBJ2-3
CDR3aa: ASSPYPVGTASTDTQY

v_gene: TRBV5-6
j_gene: TRBJ2-4
CDR3aa: ASSGSKVTGLAKNIQY

v_gene: TRBV28
j_gene: TRBJ2-3
CDR3aa: ASSFQGAQETDTQY

v_gene: TRBV30
j_gene: TRBJ2-7
CDR3aa: AWSARLAGGGDEQY

v_gene: TRBV28
j_gene: TRBJ2-1
CDR3aa: ASSLIYNEQF

v_gene: TRBV5-6
j_gene: TRBJ2-1
CDR3aa: ASSRKVAGQTIYNEQF

v_gene: TRBV7-6
j_gene: TRBJ1-5
CDR3aa: ASSRTLGANQPQH

v_gene: TRBV18
j_gene: TRBJ1-2
CDR3aa: ASSPAGQGGGYT

v_gene: TRBV2
j_gene: TRBJ1-5
CDR3aa: ASSRTGHNNQPQH

v_gene: TRBV6-1
j_gene: TRBJ1-3
CDR3aa: ASSRDRNTIY

v_gene: TRBV4-1
j_gene: TRBJ1-5
CDR3aa: ASSQDPNQPQH

v_gene: TRBV2
j_gene: TRBJ1-2
CDR3aa: ASSEGNYGYT

v_gene: TRBV4-1
j_gene: TRBJ1-5
CDR3aa: ASSQGQNNQPQH

v_gene: TRBV28
j_gene: TRBJ2-1
CDR3aa: ASTITRHNEQF

v_gene: TRBV7-2
j_gene: TRBJ1-2
CDR3aa: ASSPTGRTVEGYT

v_gene: TRBV5-3
j_gene: TRBJ1-2
CDR3aa: ARSLGRSNYGYT

v_gene: TRBV4-1
j_gene: TRBJ2-7
CDR3aa: ASSLGPRLADHEQY

v_gene: TRBV29-1
j_gene: TRBJ2-1
CDR3aa: SVEDRDYLL

v_gene: TRBV2
j_gene: TRBJ1-5
CDR3aa: ASSEGQYSNQPQH

v_gene: TRBV7-2
j_gene: TRBJ2-1
CDR3aa: ASSLSLYNEQF

v_gene: TRBV4-1
j_gene: TRBJ1-2
CDR3aa: ASSQDRFYYGYT

v_gene: TRBV19
j_gene: TRBJ1-5
CDR3aa: ATRRQGGDQPQH

v_gene: TRBV9
j_gene: TRBJ1-3
CDR3aa: ASSVVGQTAGNTIY

v_gene: TRBV27
j_gene: TRBJ2-3
CDR3aa: ASSLSGLGTDTQY

v_gene: TRBV29-1
j_gene: .
CDR3aa: SVVTTSVNTGELF

v_gene: TRBV2
j_gene: TRBJ1-6
CDR3aa: ASRLQGSYNSPLH

v_gene: TRBV4-1
j_gene: TRBJ1-2
CDR3aa: ASSQIRRDGYT

v_gene: TRBV27
j_gene: TRBJ2-7
CDR3aa: ASSPTGTGGLSYEQY

v_gene: TRBV5-1
j_gene: TRBJ2-7
CDR3aa: ASSLRAPLQGGSSYEQY

v_gene: TRBV7-8
j_gene: TRBJ2-1
CDR3aa: ASSSEGLAAYNEQF

v_gene: TRBV7-9
j_gene: TRBJ2-7
CDR3aa: ASSPEFSYEQY

v_gene: TRBV6-5
j_gene: TRBJ2-1
CDR3aa: ASSSVGTRFYNEQF

v_gene: TRBV7-3
j_gene: TRBJ2-3
CDR3aa: ASSLRADTDTQY

v_gene: TRBV5-1
j_gene: TRBJ1-2
CDR3aa: ASSQDRARRGGYT

v_gene: TRBV18
j_gene: TRBJ2-6
CDR3aa: ASSPISTTGGGLVLT